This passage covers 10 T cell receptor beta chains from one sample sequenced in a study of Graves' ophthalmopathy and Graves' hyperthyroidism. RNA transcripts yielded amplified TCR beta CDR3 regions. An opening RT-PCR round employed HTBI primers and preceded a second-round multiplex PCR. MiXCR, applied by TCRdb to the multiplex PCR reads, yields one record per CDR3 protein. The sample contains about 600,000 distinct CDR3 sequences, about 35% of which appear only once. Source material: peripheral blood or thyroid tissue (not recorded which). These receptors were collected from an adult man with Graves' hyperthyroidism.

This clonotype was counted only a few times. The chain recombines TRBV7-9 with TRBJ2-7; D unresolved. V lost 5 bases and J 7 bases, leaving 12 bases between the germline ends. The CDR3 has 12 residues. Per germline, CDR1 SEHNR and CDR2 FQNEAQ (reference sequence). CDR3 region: CASSETQVEQYF. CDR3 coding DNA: TGTGCCAGCAGCGAGACCCAGGTTGAGCAGTACTTC.

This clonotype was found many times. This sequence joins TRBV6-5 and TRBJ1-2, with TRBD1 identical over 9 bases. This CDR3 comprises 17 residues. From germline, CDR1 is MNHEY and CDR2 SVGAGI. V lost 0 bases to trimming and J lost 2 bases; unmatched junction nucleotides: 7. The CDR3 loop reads CASSYSGQGPSNYGYTF. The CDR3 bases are TGTGCCAGCAGTTACTCAGGACAGGGGCCCTCAAACTATGGCTACACCTTC.

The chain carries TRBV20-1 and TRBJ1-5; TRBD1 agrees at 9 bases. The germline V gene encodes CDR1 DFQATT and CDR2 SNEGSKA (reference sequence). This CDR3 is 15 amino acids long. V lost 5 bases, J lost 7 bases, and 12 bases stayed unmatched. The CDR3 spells CSAEGPGQGQQPQHF. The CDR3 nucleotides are TGCAGTGCTGAAGGACCGGGACAGGGCCAACAGCCCCAGCATTTT.

The chain's CDR3 is CASSDGGAGYEQYF. The CDR3 bases are TGCGCCAGCAGTGATGGTGGCGCCGGGTACGAGCAGTACTTC. The rearrangement uses TRBV10-2 and TRBJ2-7; D gene ambiguous. V lost 3 bases, J lost 4 bases, and 13 bases lay in between. Germline assignment: CDR1 WSHSY and CDR2 SAAADI. The CDR3 consists of 14 residues.

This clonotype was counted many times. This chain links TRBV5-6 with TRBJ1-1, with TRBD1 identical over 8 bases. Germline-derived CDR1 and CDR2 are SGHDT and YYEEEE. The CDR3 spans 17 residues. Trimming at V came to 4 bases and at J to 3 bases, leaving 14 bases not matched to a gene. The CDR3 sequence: CASSQADRGFTDTEAFF. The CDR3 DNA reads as TGTGCCAGCAGCCAAGCTGACAGGGGATTTACGGACACTGAAGCTTTCTTT. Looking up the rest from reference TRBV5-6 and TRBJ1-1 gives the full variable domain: DAGVTQSPTHLIKTRGQQVTLRCSPKSGHDTVSWYQQALGQGPQFIFQYYEEEERQRGNFPDRFSGHQFPNYSSELNVNALLLGDSALYLCASSQADRGFTDTEAFFGQGTRLTVV.

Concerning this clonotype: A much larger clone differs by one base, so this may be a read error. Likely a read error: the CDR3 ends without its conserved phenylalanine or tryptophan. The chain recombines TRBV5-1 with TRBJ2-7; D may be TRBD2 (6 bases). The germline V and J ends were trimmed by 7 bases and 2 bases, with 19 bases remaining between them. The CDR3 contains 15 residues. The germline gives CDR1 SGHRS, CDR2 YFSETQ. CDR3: CASAGSGEDPYEQYL. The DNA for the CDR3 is TGCGCCAGCGCCGGATCGGGGGAGGATCCCTACGAGCAGTACCTC.

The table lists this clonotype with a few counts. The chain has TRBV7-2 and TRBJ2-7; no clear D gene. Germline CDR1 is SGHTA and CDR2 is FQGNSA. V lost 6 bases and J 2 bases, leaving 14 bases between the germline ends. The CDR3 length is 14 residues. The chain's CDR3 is CASSGPGSTYEQYF. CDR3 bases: TGTGCCAGCAGTGGCCCCGGTTCCACCTACGAGCAGTACTTC.

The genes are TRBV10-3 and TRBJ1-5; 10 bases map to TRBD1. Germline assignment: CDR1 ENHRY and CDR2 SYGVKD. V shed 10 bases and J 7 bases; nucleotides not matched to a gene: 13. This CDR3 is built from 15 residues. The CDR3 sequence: CATFWTGGADQPQHF. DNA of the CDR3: TGTGCCACATTTTGGACAGGGGGAGCTGACCAGCCCCAGCATTTT.

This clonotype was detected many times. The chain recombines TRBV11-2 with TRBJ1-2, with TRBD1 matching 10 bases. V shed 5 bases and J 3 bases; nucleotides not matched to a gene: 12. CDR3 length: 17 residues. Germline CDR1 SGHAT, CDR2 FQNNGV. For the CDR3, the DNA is TGTGCCAGCAGCCCAAACTGGGGACAGGGGCAACACTATGGCTACACCTTC. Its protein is CASSPNWGQGQHYGYTF.

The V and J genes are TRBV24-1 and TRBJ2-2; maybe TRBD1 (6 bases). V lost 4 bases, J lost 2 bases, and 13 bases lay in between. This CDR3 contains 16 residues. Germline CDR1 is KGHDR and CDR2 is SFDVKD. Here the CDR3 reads CATSEVTGTNTGELFF. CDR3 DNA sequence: TGTGCCACCAGTGAAGTGACAGGCACTAACACCGGGGAGCTGTTTTTT.